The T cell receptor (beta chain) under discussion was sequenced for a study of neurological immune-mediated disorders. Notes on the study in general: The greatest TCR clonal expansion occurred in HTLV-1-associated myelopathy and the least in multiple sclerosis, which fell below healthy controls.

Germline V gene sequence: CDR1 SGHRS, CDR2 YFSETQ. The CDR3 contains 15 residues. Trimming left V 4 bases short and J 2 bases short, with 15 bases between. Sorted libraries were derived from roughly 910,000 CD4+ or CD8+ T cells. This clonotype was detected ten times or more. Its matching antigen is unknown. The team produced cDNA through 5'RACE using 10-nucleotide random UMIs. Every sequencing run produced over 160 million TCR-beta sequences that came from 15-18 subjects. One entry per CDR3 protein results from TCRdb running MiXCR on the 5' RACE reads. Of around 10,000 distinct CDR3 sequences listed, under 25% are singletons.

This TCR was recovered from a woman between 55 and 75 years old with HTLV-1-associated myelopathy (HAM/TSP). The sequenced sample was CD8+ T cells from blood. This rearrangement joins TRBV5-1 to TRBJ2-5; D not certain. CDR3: CASSPTGPRQETQYF. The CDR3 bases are TGCGCCAGCAGCCCCACGGGCCCTCGACAAGAGACCCAGTACTTC.